Here is one T cell receptor (beta chain) with its context. Its antigen remains undetermined. There are no base qualities to consult, and no much larger clone falls within one base. Libraries were constructed by the immunoSEQ multiplex PCR assay. For the multiplex PCR, a mixture combining 60 forward primers for TCR Vbeta segments and 13 reverse primers for TCR Jbeta segments was used. The CDR3 region of rearranged TCR beta genes was amplified from genomic DNA with a multiplex PCR assay. Amplified TCR beta libraries were sequenced as 87-base-pair reads on the Illumina HiSeq System. As for how the authors treated the data: Across the roughly 670 repertoires, a later analysis counted tens of millions of unique TCR beta chains, 9 million to 14 million of which were shared by at least two donors. Raw reads were error-corrected and collapsed into unique sequences with a nearest-neighbor algorithm that merged closely related sequences to remove PCR and sequencing errors. CDR3 sequences were aligned to IMGT reference sequences to assign V, D and J gene segments. For a sequence to be retained, a match of at least six nucleotides was required to both a V gene segment and a J gene segment. Rearrangements were called productive when the CDR3 lacked stop codons and stayed in frame with V and J; all others were non-productive. CDR3 was defined according to IMGT convention as the region running from the second conserved V-encoded cysteine to the conserved J-encoded phenylalanine. In an earlier analysis of just under 600 of the donors, sequences lacking an unambiguous match to a single V gene segment were excluded. In an earlier analysis of approximately 560 of the donors, a V segment was called functional when productive rearrangements were above 56.7%, and segregating when the standard deviation between donors exceeded 5%. A statistical classification framework was developed to diagnose cytomegalovirus status using the catalog of TCR beta chain sequences. A later analysis assigned V and J genes by comparing TCR nucleotide sequences with IMGT/GENE-DB human TR gene sequences. In a later analysis, CDR3 sequences and most-parsimonious VDJ recombination scenarios were assigned using the TCRdist pipeline. A later analysis defined each TCR beta chain by its CDR3 amino acid sequence plus V-gene family, and excluded reads lacking a unique V-gene family. In a later analysis, 500 to 650 highly shared, low-generation-probability nucleotide sequences were removed to address suspected cross-contamination and a sequencing artifact. For each public chain, a later analysis derived a clonal expansion index from normalized ranks of inferred template counts within each repertoire. In a later analysis, generation probabilities were computed with a VDJ recombination model fitted to out-of-frame rearrangements, and the resulting probabilities were checked against IGoR. A later analysis scored TCR-TCR, TCR-HLA and TCR-CMV co-occurrence with hypergeometric tests, applying a repertoire-size bias correction to TCR pairs. In a later analysis, false discovery rates were estimated by permuting HLA or CMV assignments 20 times. A later analysis grouped co-occurring TCRs with DBSCAN, adding TCRdist sequence similarity when clustering within HLA-allele-positive subsets. Co-occurrence clustering excluded repertoires with fewer than 30,000 or more than 120,000 public chains, plus five with anomalous nucleotide sharing. Not all clones reach the TCRdb copy of this immuneACCESS table, which keeps in-frame sequences only. Checked studies attribute under half of the gap to unresolved V genes and leave the rest unexplained. V and J calls plus clone size are reproduced from that table; the DNA served to infer D and trimming. A total of tens of thousands of clones appear in this sample, 60% to 80% of them only once. The ten largest clonotypes hold nearly 6% of the sample.

This record comes from a study of cytomegalovirus exposure and HLA in healthy donors (TCRdb year 2017). About the investigation overall: An earlier analysis of fewer than 750 of the donors reported roughly 300 Gb of sequence data and 100 million to 120 million unique TCR beta sequences obtained from about 170 million T cells. Approximately 310 gigabases of sequencing data and tens of millions of unique TCR sequences were included in an early release covering several hundred HLA-typed donors. Of the approximately 400 genotyped donors, about 80% fell in the genetic ancestry cluster associated with self-reported Caucasian donors. The study aimed to test whether signatures of past pathogen exposure could be identified by cataloging public T cell receptors. The study used immunosequencing to profile the T cell repertoires of approximately 650 subjects and linked those repertoires to cytomegalovirus serostatus. In addition to the first cohort of around 670 subjects, a separate validation cohort of under 150 different subjects was used. To predict cytomegalovirus infection status, the study combined high-throughput TCR immunosequencing, statistical association of individual TCRs with disease status, and machine learning. To study patterns of TCR occurrence, a later analysis re-analyzed previously published TCR beta repertoires from around 660 donors and added high-resolution HLA genotyping. Rather than drawing on any new phenotypic data, the later analysis identified candidate immune exposures from TCR beta sequences and the way those sequences occurred across donors. An earlier analysis of roughly 600 of the donors used high-throughput TCR beta sequencing to judge whether each TCR beta V gene segment behaved as functional or pseudogenic. Donor age, sex, ethnicity and CMV serostatus were compiled together with the repertoire data. In a later genetic analysis, genome-wide SNP genotypes for about 55% of the 666 donors were used, and that subset was treated as a discovery cohort. Every discovery cohort repertoire had been produced on one sequencing platform. Both class I and class II loci were covered by HLA typing, at four-digit resolution. Typing coverage differed by locus: A, B, C, DRB1 and DQB1 were typed in roughly 629-630 donors, DQA1 in about 500, DPA1 in around 580, and DPB1 in approximately 450. A handful of DR-DQ haplotypes were handled as single units for association and clustering because linkage in the cohort was strong. Among roughly 370 genotyped donors of the cohort, an average of approximately 230,000 unique TCR beta nucleotide sequences were sequenced per donor, about a sixth of them non-productive. General findings and caveats noted by the study authors: Correlated functional status among segregating V segments might reflect linkage disequilibrium, but an unknown experimental factor could not be ruled out. A later analysis found that TCR association rates varied across HLA loci, with DRB1 alleles showing the most associated TCRs and HLA-C alleles the fewest. A later analysis found that HLA-associated TCR beta chains were more clonally expanded and had lower generation probabilities than equally common non-associated chains. In the study, around 150 TCR beta chains were listed as associated with cytomegalovirus. A cluster of highly shared sequence variants was judged likely to be a technical artifact of the sequencing pipeline. In an earlier analysis of 587 of the donors, most TCR beta V segments were observed in productive rearrangements about 87% or about 30% of the time, broadly matching IMGT annotations. A later genetic analysis associated a missense DCLRE1C variant with V-gene and J-gene trimming of TCR beta chains, and an independent cohort replicated the association. Because counts were too low, seventeen rarely observed V segments, including chromosome 9 orphons, were excluded from the earlier analysis of roughly 580 of the donors. In vitro tests confirmed that a few of the cytomegalovirus-associated TCR beta chains recognize cytomegalovirus antigens. Because some donors lacked HLA typing at each locus, the association tests relied only on the typed subset. CMV serostatus was the only immune exposure information available for the cohort. While some public TCRs were present in many individuals, most TCR sequences turned up only very rarely across donors. This cohort had only TCR beta chains sequenced, and the lack of alpha or paired-chain data limited which features could be detected. In a later analysis, several top co-occurrence clusters were reported to appear linked to parvovirus B19, influenza, CMV and Epstein-Barr virus. Assigning TCR associations to individual alleles was difficult when HLA alleles, especially DR and DQ, strongly co-occurred. Sequencing depth was assumed to be roughly uniform across donors in the presence/absence analyses, though that assumption may not hold. Specific HLA alleles were associated with over 15,000 TCR beta sequences at a false discovery rate of 0.05 in a later analysis. The authors suggested that the approach could potentially be extended to other disease states and immunological phenotypes. A later analysis found that most CMV-associated TCR beta chains appeared HLA-restricted, with HLA associations seemingly driven largely by CMV exposure. Cytomegalovirus status was reported to be diagnosed by the classifier with high specificity and sensitivity in both the original and validation cohorts. In a later genetic analysis, fewer N-insertions in productive TCRs were reported among donors in an Asian-associated ancestry cluster than the roughly 700-donor mean. Some IMGT-functional V segments, including TRBV6-2 and TRBV6-3, could not be told apart with the 87-base-pair reads, so those segments were excluded. A further reported finding was that TCR beta sequences accurately predicted the HLA-A and HLA-B alleles for most subjects in the first cohort.

The cohort comprised fewer than 750 healthy bone marrow donors. At the time of sampling, all cohort members were nominally healthy, though unrecorded immune exposures were likely present. The donor was CMV seronegative and was included in the group of a few hundred seronegative cohort members. A peripheral blood sample was collected from each donor, and TCR beta sequencing was performed on peripheral blood mononuclear cells. Genomic DNA was extracted from the blood cell samples with the Qiagen DNeasy Blood Extraction Kit. CDR3 length: 15 amino acids, cysteine to phenylalanine. Only the CDR3 part of the read is kept: 45 bases, read in frame from the first base. CDR1 and CDR2 are drawn from the germline V gene: SNHLY, FYNNEI. The V end loses 6 bases and the J end loses 10 bases, and a stretch of 22 bases separates them.

The V and J segments used are TRBV2 and TRBJ1-5; no D gene can be assigned with confidence. The sequenced material came from PBMCs. The TCR originated in a female donor in good health and CMV-seronegative. CDR3 sequence: CASRVQEGSLGPQHF. The nucleotide sequence is TGTGCCAGCAGAGTCCAAGAAGGGAGCCTGGGACCCCAGCATTTT.